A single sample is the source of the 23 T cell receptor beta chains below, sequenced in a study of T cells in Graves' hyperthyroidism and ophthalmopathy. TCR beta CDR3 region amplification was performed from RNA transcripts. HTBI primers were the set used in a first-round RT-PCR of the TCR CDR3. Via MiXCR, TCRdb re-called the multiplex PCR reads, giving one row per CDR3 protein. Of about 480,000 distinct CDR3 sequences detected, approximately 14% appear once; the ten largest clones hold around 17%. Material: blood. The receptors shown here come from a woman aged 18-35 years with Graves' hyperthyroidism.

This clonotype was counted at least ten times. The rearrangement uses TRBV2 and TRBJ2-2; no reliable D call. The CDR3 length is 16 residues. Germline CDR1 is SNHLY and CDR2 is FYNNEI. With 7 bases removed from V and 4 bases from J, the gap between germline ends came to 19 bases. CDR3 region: CASTTRALGATGELFF. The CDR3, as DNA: TGTGCCAGCACCACACGGGCTCTAGGTGCCACCGGGGAGCTGTTTTTT.

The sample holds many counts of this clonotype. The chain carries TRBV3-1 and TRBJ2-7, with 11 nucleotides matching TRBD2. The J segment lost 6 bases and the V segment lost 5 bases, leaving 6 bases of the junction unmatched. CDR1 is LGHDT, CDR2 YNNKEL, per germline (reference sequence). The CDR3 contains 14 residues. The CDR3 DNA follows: TGTGCCAGCAGCTTGCAGACTAGCGGGACCGAGCAGTACTTC. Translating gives CASSLQTSGTEQYF.

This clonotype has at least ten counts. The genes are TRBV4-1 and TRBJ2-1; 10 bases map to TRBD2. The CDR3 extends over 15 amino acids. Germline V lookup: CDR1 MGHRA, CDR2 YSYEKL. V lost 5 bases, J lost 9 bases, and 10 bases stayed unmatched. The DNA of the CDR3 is TGCGCCAGCAGCAACGTCGGGACTAGCGAGGGTGAGCAGTTCTTC. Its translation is CASSNVGTSEGEQFF.

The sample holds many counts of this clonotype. For the CDR3, the DNA is TGTGCCAGCAGCTTCCCTATTAGCTCCTACAATGAGCAGTTCTTC. Protein: CASSFPISSYNEQFF. This chain links TRBV11-2 with TRBJ2-1; D not certain. CDR3 length: 15 amino acids. Germline CDR1 and CDR2: SGHAT and FQNNGV. Trimming removed 3 bases from V and 0 bases from J, with 9 bases in between.

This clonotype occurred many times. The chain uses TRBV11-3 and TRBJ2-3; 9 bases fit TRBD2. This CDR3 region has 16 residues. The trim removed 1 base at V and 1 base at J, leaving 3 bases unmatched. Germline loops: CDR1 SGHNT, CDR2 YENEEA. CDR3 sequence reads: CASSLGTSGRTDTQYF. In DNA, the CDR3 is TGTGCCAGCAGCTTAGGAACTAGCGGGCGCACAGATACGCAGTATTTT.

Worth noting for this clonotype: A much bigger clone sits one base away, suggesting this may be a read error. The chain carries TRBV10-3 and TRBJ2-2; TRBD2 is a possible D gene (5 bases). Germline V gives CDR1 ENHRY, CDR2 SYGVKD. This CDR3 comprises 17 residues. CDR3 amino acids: CAIGESAAGPNTGELFF. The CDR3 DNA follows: TGTGCCATCGGTGAGTCGGCGGCGGGTCCGAACACCGGGGAGCTGTTTTTT.

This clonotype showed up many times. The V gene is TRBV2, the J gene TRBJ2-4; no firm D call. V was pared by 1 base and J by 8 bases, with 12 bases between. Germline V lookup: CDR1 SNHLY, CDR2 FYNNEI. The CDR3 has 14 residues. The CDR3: CASSEGLFTDIQYF. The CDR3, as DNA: TGTGCCAGCAGTGAAGGGCTATTTACAGACATTCAGTACTTC.

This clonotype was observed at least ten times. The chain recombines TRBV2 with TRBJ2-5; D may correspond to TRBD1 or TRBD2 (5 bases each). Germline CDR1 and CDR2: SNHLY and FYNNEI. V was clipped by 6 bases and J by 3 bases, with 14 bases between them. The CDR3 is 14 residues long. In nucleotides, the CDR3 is TGTGCCAGCAGAGCCGGGACCCAAAAAGAGACCCAGTACTTC. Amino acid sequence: CASRAGTQKETQYF.

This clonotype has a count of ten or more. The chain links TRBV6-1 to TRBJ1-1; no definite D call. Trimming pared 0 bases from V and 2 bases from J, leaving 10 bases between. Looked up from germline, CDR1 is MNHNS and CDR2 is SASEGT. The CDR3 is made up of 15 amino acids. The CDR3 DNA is TGTGCCAGCAGTGAAGCGCAATCGAGAAACACTGAAGCTTTCTTT. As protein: CASSEAQSRNTEAFF.

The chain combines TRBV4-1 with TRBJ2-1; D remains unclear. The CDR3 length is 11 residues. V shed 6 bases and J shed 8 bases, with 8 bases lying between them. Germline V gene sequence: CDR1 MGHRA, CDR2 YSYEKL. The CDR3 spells CASRKQDEQFF. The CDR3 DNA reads TGCGCCAGCAGAAAACAAGATGAGCAGTTCTTC.

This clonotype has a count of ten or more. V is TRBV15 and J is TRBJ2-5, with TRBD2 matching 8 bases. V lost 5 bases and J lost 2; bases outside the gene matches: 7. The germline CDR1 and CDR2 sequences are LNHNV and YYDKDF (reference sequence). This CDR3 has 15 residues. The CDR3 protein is CATSGRTSLQETQYF. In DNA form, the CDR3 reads TGTGCCACCAGCGGCCGGACTAGCTTACAAGAGACCCAGTACTTC.

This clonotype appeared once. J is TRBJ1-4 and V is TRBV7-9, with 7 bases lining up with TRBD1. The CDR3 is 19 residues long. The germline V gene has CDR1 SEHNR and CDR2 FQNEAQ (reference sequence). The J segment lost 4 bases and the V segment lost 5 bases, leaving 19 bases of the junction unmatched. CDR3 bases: TGTGCCAGCAGCCCCGGCTGGGGGCAGGGGGGACAATTTAATGAAAAACTGTTTTTT. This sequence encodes CASSPGWGQGGQFNEKLFF.

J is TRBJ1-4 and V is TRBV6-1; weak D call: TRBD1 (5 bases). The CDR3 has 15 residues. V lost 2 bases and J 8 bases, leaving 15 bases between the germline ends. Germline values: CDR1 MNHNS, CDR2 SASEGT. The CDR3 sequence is CASSEQPGRREKLFF. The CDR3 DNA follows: TGTGCCAGCAGTGAACAGCCGGGGCGGAGAGAAAAACTGTTTTTT.

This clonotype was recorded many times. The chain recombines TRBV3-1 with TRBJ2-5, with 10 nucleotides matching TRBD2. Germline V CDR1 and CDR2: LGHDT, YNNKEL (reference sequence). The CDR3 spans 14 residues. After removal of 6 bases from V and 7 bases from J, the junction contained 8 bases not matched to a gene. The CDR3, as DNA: TGTGCCAGCAGACCGGGACTAGCGACGGGGACCCAGTACTTC. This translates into CASRPGLATGTQYF.

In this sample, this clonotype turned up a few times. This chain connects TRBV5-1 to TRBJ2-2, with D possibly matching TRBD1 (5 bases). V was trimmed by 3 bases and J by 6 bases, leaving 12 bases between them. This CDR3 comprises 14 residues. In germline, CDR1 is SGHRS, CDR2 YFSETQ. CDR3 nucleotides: TGCGCCAGCAGCTCAGGGTTCAGTTCCGGGGAGCTGTTTTTT. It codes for CASSSGFSSGELFF. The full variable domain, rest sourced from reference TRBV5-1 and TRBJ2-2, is KAGVTQTPRYLIKTRGQQVTLSCSPISGHRSVSWYQQTPGQGLQFLFEYFSETQRNKGNFPGRFSGRQFSNSRSEMNVSTLELGDSALYLCASSSGFSSGELFFGEGSRLTVL.

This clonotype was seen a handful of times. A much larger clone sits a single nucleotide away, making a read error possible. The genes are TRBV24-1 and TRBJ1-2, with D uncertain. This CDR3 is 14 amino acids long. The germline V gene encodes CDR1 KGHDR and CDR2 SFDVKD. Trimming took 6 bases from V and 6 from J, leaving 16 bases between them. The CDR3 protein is CATSQGGRGHGYTF. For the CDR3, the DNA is TGTGCCACCAGTCAAGGAGGGCGCGGCCATGGCTACACCTTC.

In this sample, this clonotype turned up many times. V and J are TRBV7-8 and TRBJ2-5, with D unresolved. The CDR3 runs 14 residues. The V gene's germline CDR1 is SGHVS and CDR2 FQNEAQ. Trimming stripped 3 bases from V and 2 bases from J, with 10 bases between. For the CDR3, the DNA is TGTGCCAGCAGCTTGTGGACGCAACAAGAGACCCAGTACTTC. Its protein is CASSLWTQQETQYF. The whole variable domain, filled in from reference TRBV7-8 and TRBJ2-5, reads GAGVSQSPRYKVAKRGQDVALRCDPISGHVSLFWYQQALGQGPEFLTYFQNEAQLDKSGLPSDRFFAERPEGSVSTLKIQRTQQEDSAVYLCASSLWTQQETQYFGPGTRLLVL.

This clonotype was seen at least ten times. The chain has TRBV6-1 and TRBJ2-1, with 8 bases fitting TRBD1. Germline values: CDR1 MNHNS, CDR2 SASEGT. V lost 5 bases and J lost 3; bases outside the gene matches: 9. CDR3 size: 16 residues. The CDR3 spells CASSLSQGAGYNEQFF. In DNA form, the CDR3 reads TGTGCCAGCAGTCTTAGCCAGGGGGCAGGCTACAATGAGCAGTTCTTC.

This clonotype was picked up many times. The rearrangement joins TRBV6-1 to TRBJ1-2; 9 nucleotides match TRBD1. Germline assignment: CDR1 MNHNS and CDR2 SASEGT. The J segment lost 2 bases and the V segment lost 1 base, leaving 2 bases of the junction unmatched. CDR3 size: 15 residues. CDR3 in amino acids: CASSEETGGNYGYTF. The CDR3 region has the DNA TGTGCCAGCAGTGAAGAAACAGGGGGCAACTATGGCTACACCTTC.

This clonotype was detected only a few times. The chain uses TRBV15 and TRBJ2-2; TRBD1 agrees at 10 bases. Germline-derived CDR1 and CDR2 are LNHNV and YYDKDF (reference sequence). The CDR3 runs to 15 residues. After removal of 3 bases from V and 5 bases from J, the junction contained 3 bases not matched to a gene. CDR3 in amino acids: CATSRDRGGTGELFF. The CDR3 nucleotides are TGTGCCACCAGCAGGGACAGGGGGGGAACCGGGGAGCTGTTTTTT.

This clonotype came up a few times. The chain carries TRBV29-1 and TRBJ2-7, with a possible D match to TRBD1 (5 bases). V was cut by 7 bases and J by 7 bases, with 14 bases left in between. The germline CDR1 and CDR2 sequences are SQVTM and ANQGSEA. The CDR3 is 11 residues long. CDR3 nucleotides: TGCAGCGCAACCACAGGTGCAGAGCAGTACGTC. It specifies CSATTGAEQYV.

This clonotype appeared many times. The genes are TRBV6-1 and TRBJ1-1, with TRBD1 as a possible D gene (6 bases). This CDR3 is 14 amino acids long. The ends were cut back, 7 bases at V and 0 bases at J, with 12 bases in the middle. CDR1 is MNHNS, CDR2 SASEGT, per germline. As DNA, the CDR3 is TGTGCCAGCAATCTTGACAGGTTGAACACTGAAGCTTTCTTT. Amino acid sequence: CASNLDRLNTEAFF.

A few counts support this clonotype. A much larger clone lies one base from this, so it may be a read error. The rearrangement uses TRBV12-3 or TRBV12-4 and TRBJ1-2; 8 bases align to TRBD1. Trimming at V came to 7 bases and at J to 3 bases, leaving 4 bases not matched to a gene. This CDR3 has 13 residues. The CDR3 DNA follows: TGTGCCAGCATGGCAGGGGGCCACTATGGCTACACCTTC. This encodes CASMAGGHYGYTF.